This entry describes one TCR beta chain. The antigen remains undetermined. Sequencing was performed with immunoSEQ multiplex PCR; in TCRdb, only in-frame clones are kept and a portion is missing. The data hold 850,000 to 1,100,000 clones, with approximately 80% observed a single time. The CD4+ fraction was divided into a CD45RA+ naive subset and a CD45RA-negative memory subset. The record originates from a study of shared clonotypes between healthy human individuals. Study-wide findings and caveats: An effect of sequencing depth on clonotype sharing among donors was expected.

The CDR3 length is 15 residues. CDR1 is MNHNY and CDR2 is SVGAGI in the germline V gene (reference sequence). The trim removed 5 bases at V and 5 bases at J, leaving 8 bases unmatched. The sample taken for sequencing was memory CD4+ T cells from PBMCs. Regarding subset: CD45RA-negative fraction. The clonotype was recovered from a man in his late teens or twenties in good health. Some clones in this sample may be carry-over from other donors' samples. This chain joins TRBV6-6 and TRBJ2-5, with 10 bases that match TRBD1. The CDR3 is CASSNRDRGGETQYF. CDR3 bases: TGTGCCAGCAGTAACCGGGACAGGGGAGGGGAGACCCAGTACTTC.